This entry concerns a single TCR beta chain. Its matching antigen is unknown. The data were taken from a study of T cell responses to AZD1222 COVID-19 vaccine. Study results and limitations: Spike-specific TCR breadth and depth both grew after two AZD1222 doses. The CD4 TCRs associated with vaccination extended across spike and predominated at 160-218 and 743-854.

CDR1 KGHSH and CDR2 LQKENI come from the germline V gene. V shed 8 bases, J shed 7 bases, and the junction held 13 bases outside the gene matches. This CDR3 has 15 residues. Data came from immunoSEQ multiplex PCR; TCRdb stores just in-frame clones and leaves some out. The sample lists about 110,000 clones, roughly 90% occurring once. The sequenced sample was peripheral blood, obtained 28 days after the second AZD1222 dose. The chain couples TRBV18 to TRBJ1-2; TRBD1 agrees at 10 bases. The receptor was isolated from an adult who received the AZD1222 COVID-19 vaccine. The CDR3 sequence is CASVFGTGALGGYTF. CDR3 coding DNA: TGTGCCAGCGTGTTTGGGACAGGGGCGCTTGGTGGCTACACCTTC.